This TCR beta chain appears in the sequencing data of a study of breast tumors, draining lymph nodes, adjacent tissues. This clonotype was observed many times. Its cognate antigen is unknown. The ends were cut back, 1 base at V and 9 bases at J, with 15 bases in the middle. The CDR3 extends over 14 amino acids. Germline CDR1 reads DFQATT; CDR2 reads SNEGSKA (reference sequence). TCRdb ran MiXCR on the multiplex PCR reads and lists one entry per CDR3 protein. The table records about 200,000 distinct CDR3 sequences, under 35% of them present only once. Whole-study results and caveats: Data only fit, rather than demonstrated, lymph node origin of most tumor T cells. Tumor TCR diversity was below lymph nodes but above nontumor tissue.

The lymph nodes were axillary draining lymph nodes from breast cancer patients. This TCR was recovered from a female donor with breast cancer. Some clones in this sample may be carry-over from other donors' samples. Sequencing was done on a sample of axillary lymph node tissue. The chain is built from TRBV20-1 and TRBJ1-4; a possible D gene is TRBD1 (6 bases). The CDR3 loop reads CSARVSDSLQKLFF. The CDR3 DNA is TGCAGTGCTAGAGTGTCGGACAGCCTACAAAAACTGTTTTTT.